This TCR beta chain derives from a study of blood T cell repertoires in COVID-19. Study summary: The samples span acute and convalescent COVID-19 from the United States, Italy and Spain.

As originally analysed: Estimation of nucleated cell counts was performed using reference gene primer amplification. The assay was immunoSEQ multiplex PCR, and TCRdb's table has in-frame clones only and misses some. Clone size and V and J calls were adopted from that table, with D and trimming inferred from the DNA. The sample contains 150,000 or so clones, around 91% of which appear only once. Germline V lookup: CDR1 SGHTA, CDR2 FQGNSA. Trimming took 0 bases from V and 3 from J; bases not matched to a gene: 2. This CDR3 is 15 amino acids long. The Seattle site enrolled patients during active infection and followed them longitudinally.

The V call is TRBV7-2, the J call TRBJ2-5, with 9 bases matching TRBD1. The sample consisted of peripheral blood. This clonotype was obtained from a man aged 18-30 years with COVID-19, enrolled during active disease. The CDR3 nucleotides read TGTGCCAGCAGCTTAGCCGGGACAGGGAAAGAGACCCAGTACTTC. It yields the protein CASSLAGTGKETQYF.